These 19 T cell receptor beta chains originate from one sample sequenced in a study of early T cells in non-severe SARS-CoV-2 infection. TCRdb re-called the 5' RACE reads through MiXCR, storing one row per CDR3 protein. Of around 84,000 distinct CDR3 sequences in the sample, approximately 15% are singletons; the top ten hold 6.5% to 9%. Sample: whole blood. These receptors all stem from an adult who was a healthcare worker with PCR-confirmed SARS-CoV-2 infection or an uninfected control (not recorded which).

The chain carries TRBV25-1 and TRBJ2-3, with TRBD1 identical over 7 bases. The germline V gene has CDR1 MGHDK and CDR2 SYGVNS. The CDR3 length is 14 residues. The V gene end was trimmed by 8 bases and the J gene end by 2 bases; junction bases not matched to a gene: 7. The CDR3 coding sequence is TGTGCCAGCGGTGGACAGGCTATCACAGATACGCAGTATTTT. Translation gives CASGGQAITDTQYF. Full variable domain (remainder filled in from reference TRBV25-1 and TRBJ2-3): EADIYQTPRYLVIGTGKKITLECSQTMGHDKMYWYQQDPGMELHLIHYSYGVNSTEKGDLSSESTVSRIRTEHFPLTLESARPSHTSQYLCASGGQAITDTQYFGPGTRLTVL.

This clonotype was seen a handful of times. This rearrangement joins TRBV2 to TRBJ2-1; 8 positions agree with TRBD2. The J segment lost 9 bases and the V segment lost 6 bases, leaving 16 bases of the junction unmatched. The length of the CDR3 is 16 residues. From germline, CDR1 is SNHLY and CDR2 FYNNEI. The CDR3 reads CASRPTSGTRSTEQFF. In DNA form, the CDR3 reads TGTGCCAGCAGGCCCACTTCCGGGACTAGGTCCACTGAGCAGTTCTTC. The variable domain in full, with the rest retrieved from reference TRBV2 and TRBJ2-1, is EPEVTQTPSHQVTQMGQEVILRCVPISNHLYFYWYRQILGQKVEFLVSFYNNEISEKSEIFDDQFSVERPDGSNFTLKIRSTKLEDSAMYFCASRPTSGTRSTEQFFGPGTRLTVL.

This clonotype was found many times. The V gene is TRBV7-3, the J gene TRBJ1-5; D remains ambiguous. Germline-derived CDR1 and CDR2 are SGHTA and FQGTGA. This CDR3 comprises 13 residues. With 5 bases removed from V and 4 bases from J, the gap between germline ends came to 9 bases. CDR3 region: CASSPDRNQPQHF. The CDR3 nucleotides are TGTGCCAGCAGCCCGGACCGAAATCAGCCCCAGCATTTT. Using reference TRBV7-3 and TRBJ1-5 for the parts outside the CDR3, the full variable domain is GAGVSQTPSNKVTEKGKYVELRCDPISGHTALYWYRQSLGQGPEFLIYFQGTGAADDSGLPNDRFFAVRPEGSVSTLKIQRTERGDSAVYLCASSPDRNQPQHFGDGTRLSIL.

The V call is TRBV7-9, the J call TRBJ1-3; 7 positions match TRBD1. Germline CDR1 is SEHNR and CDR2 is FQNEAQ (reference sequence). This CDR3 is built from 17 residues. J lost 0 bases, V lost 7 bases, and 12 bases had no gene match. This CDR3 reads CASTLETGVNSGNTIYF. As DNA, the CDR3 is TGTGCCAGCACCTTGGAAACAGGGGTAAACTCTGGAAACACCATATATTTT.

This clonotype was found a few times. CDR3 DNA sequence: TGTGCCTGGAGTGTACTCTCCACCGGGTCATACAATGAGCAGTTCTTC. Protein product: CAWSVLSTGSYNEQFF. The chain links TRBV30 to TRBJ2-1; no clear D gene. This CDR3 comprises 16 residues. Germline V gives CDR1 GTSNPN, CDR2 SVGIG (reference sequence). The V end lost 0 bases, the J end lost 4 bases, and 16 bases lay between the germline ends. Looking up the rest from reference TRBV30 and TRBJ2-1 gives the full variable domain: SQTIHQWPATLVQPVGSPLSLECTVEGTSNPNLYWYRQAAGRGLQLLFYSVGIGQISSEVPQNLSASRPQDRQFILSSKKLLLSDSGFYLCAWSVLSTGSYNEQFFGPGTRLTVL.

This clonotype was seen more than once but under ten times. The CDR3, as DNA: TGTGCCAGCAGCGCAATAGCGGGAGGGCCCGATACGCAGTATTTT. This sequence encodes CASSAIAGGPDTQYF. The rearrangement uses TRBV7-6 and TRBJ2-3; 11 bases line up with TRBD2. The CDR3 length is 15 residues. V dropped 5 bases and J dropped 6; count of bases not matched to a gene: 7. Germline V gene lookup returns CDR1 SGHVS and CDR2 FNYEAQ.

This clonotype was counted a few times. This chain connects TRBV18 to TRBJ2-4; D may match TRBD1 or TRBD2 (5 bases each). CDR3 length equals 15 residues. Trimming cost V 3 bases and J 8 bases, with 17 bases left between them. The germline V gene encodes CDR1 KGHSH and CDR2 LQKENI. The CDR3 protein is CASSPGDFRRDIQYF. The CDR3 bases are TGTGCCAGCTCACCGGGGGATTTCCGTAGAGACATTCAGTACTTC.

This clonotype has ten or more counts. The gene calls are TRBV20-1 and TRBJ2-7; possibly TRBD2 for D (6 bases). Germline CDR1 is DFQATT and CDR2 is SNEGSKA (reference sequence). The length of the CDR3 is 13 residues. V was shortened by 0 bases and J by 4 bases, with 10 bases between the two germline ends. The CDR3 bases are TGCAGTGCTAGAGAACTAGCTGGTTACGAGCAGTACTTC. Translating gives CSARELAGYEQYF.

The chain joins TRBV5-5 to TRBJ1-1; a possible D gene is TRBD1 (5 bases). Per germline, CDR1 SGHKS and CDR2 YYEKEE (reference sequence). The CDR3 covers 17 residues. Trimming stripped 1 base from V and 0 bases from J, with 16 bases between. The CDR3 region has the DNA TGTGCCAGCAGCTTGAGTGAGGGGATAAGGGTGAACACTGAAGCTTTCTTT. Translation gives CASSLSEGIRVNTEAFF.

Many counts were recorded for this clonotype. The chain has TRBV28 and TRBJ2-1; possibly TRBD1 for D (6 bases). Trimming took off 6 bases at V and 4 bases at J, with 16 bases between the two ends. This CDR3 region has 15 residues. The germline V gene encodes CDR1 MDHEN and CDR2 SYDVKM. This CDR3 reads CASSYGRGAYNEQFF. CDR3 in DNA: TGTGCCAGCAGCTACGGCAGGGGCGCATACAATGAGCAGTTCTTC.

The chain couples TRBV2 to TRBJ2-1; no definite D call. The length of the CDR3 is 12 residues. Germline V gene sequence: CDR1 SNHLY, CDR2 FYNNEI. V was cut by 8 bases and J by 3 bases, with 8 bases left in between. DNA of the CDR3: TGTGCCAGCCTAAAGCTCTACAATGAGCAGTTCTTC. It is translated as CASLKLYNEQFF.

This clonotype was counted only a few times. The CDR3 is CASSGAPREANQETQYF. The CDR3 DNA sequence: TGTGCCAGCAGCGGGGCTCCGAGGGAGGCCAACCAAGAGACCCAGTACTTC. The chain recombines TRBV9 with TRBJ2-5, with TRBD2 as a possible D gene (6 bases). V was pared by 3 bases and J by 0 bases, with 18 bases between. Germline V lookup: CDR1 SGDLS, CDR2 YYNGEE. The CDR3 has 17 residues.

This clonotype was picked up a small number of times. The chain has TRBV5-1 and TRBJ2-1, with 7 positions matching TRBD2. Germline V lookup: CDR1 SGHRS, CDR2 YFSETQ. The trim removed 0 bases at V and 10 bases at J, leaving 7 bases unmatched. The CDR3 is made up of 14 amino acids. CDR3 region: CASSLAGAREEQFF. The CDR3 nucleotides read TGCGCCAGCAGCTTGGCCGGAGCGCGGGAGGAGCAGTTCTTC.

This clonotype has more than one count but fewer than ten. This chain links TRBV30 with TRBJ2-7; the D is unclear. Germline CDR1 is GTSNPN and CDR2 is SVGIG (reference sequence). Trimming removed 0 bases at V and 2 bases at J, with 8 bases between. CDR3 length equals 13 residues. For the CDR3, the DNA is TGTGCCTGGAGTGTACTGGAGACCTACGAGCAGTACTTC. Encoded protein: CAWSVLETYEQYF. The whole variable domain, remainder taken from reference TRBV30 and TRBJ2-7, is SQTIHQWPATLVQPVGSPLSLECTVEGTSNPNLYWYRQAAGRGLQLLFYSVGIGQISSEVPQNLSASRPQDRQFILSSKKLLLSDSGFYLCAWSVLETYEQYFGPGTRLTVT.

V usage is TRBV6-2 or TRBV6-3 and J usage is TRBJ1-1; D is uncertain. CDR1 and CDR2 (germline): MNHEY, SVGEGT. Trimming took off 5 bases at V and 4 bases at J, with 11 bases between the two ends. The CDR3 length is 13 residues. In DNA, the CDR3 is TGTGCCAGCAGTGCAAGGATAGGCACTGAAGCTTTCTTT. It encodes CASSARIGTEAFF.

The DNA of the CDR3 is TGTGCCAGCTCACCCATCACTGGGGGCACTGAAGCTTTCTTT. Its translation: CASSPITGGTEAFF. J is TRBJ1-1 and V is TRBV18; a weak D match, TRBD1 (5 bases). The V end lost 3 bases, the J end lost 4 bases, and 12 bases lay between the germline ends. The CDR3 length is 14 residues. The V gene's germline CDR1 is KGHSH and CDR2 LQKENI.

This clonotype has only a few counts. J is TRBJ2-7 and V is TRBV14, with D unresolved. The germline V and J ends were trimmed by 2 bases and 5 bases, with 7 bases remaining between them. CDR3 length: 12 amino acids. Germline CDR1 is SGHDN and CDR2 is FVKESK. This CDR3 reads CASSQSSHEQYF. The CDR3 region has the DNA TGTGCCAGCAGCCAATCAAGCCACGAGCAGTACTTC.

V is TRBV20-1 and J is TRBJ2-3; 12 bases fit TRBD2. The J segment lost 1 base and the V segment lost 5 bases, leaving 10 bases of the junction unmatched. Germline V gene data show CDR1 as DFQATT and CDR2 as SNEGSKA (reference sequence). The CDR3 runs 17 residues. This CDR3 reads CSAATSGSPSRTDTQYF. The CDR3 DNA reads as TGCAGTGCTGCGACTAGCGGGAGCCCCTCTCGCACAGATACGCAGTATTTT.

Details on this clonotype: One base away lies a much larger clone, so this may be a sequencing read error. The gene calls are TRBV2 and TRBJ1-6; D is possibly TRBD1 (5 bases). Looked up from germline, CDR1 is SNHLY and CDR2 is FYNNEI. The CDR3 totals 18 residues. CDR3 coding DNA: TGTGTCAGCAGTGAACTGGTTCGGGGGGAACTTGCCGGGGCACCCCTCCACTTT. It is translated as CVSSELVRGELAGAPLHF. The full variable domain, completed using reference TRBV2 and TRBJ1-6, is EPEVTQTPSHQVTQMGQEVILRCVPISNHLYFYWYRQILGQKVEFLVSFYNNEISEKSEIFDDQFSVERPDGSNFTLKIRSTKLEDSAMYFCVSSELVRGELAGAPLHFGNGTRLTVT.